This record concerns one TCR beta chain sequence. The antigen is unknown. One end of the junction fails to match germline, which may point to a read error. The sample comes from a study of T cells and Merkel cell carcinoma outcomes. Study-wide findings and caveats: Merkel cell carcinoma outcomes were reportedly predicted by repertoire and T-cell density.

Germline loops: CDR1 SGHAT, CDR2 FQDESV (reference sequence). The CDR3 is 14 amino acids. The assay was immunoSEQ multiplex PCR, and TCRdb's table has in-frame clones only and misses some. The repertoire holds approximately 12,000 clones, with 95% to 96% as singletons. This receptor was identified in a human donor with Merkel cell carcinoma. The source material was tumor tissue from Merkel cell carcinoma. The chain has TRBV11-1 and TRBJ2-5; TRBD1 aligns across 8 bases. The CDR3 sequence is CANSPRDRSETQYF. CDR3 coding DNA: TGTGCCAACAGCCCCCGGGACAGGTCCGAGACCCAGTACTTC.